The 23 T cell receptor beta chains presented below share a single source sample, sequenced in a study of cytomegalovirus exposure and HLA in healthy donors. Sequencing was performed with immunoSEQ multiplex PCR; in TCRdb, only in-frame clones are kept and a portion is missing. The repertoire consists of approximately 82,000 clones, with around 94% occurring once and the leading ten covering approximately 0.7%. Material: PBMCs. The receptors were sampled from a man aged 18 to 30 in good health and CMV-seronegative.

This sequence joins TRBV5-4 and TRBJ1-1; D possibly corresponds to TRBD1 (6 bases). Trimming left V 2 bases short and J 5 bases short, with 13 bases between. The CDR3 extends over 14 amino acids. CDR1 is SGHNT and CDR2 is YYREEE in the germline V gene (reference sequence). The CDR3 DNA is TGTGCCAGCAGCTTAGGGGCTACAGGGACTGAAGCTTTCTTT. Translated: CASSLGATGTEAFF.

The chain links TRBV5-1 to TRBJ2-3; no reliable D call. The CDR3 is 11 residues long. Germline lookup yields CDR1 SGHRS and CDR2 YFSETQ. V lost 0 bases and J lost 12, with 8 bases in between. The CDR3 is CASSLDEVQYF. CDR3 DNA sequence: TGCGCCAGCAGCTTGGATGAGGTTCAGTATTTT.

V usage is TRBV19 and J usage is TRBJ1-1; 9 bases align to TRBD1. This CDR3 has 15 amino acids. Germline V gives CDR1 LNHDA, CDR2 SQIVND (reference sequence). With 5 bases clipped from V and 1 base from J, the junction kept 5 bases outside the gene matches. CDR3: CASSLYRGRNTEAFF. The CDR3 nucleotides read TGTGCCAGTAGTCTTTACAGGGGGCGGAACACTGAAGCTTTCTTT.

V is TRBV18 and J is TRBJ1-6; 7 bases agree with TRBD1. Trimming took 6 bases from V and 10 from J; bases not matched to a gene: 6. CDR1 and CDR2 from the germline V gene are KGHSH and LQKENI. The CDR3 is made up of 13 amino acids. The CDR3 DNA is TGTGCCAGCTCGAATACAGGGGTATCACCCCTCCACTTT. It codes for CASSNTGVSPLHF. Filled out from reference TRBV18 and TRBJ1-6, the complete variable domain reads NAGVMQNPRHLVRRRGQEARLRCSPMKGHSHVYWYRQLPEEGLKFMVYLQKENIIDESGMPKERFSAEFPKEGPSILRIQQVVRGDSAAYFCASSNTGVSPLHFGNGTRLTVT.

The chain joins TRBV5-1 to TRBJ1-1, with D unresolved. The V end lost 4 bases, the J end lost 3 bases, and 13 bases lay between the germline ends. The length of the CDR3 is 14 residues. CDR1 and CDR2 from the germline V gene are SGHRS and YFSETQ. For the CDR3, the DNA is TGCGCCAGCAGCCTGATCCCGGGAGACACTGAAGCTTTCTTT. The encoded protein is CASSLIPGDTEAFF. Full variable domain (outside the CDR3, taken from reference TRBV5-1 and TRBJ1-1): KAGVTQTPRYLIKTRGQQVTLSCSPISGHRSVSWYQQTPGQGLQFLFEYFSETQRNKGNFPGRFSGRQFSNSRSEMNVSTLELGDSALYLCASSLIPGDTEAFFGQGTRLTVV.

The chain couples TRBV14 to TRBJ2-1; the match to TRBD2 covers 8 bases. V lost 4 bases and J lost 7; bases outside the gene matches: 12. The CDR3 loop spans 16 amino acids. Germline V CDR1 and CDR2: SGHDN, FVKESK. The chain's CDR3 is CASSRPGGAMRNEQFF. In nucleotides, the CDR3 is TGTGCCAGCAGCCGCCCCGGGGGGGCGATGAGGAATGAGCAGTTCTTC.

The CDR3 DNA reads as TGTGCCAGCAGCGTCCCAAGTGGGACAGCGGCCTATGGCTACACCTTC. It yields the protein CASSVPSGTAAYGYTF. This chain joins TRBV9 and TRBJ1-2; 7 bases are a match to TRBD1. Trimming took 2 bases from V and 4 from J; bases not matched to a gene: 11. Germline CDR1 and CDR2: SGDLS and YYNGEE. CDR3 length equals 16 residues. The complete variable domain, with remaining parts taken from reference TRBV9 and TRBJ1-2, reads DSGVTQTPKHLITATGQRVTLRCSPRSGDLSVYWYQQSLDQGLQFLIQYYNGEERAKGNILERFSAQQFPDLHSELNLSSLELGDSALYFCASSVPSGTAAYGYTFGSGTRLTVV.

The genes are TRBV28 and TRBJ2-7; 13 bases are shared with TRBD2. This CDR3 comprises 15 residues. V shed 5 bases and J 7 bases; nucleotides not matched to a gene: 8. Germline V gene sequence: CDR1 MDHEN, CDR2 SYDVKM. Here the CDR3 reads CASSLTSGRALEQYF. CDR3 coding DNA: TGTGCCAGCAGTCTCACTAGCGGGAGGGCCTTAGAGCAGTACTTC.

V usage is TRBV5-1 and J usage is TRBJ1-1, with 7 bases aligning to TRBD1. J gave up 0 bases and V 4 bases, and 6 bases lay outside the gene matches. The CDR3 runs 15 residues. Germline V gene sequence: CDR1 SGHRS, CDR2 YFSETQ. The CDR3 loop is CASSGGQVMNTEAFF. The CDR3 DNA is TGCGCCAGCAGCGGCGGACAGGTCATGAACACTGAAGCTTTCTTT.

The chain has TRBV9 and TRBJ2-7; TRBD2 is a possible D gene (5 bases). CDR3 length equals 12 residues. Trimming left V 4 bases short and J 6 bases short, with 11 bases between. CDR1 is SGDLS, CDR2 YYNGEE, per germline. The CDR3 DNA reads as TGTGCCAGCAGCTCGGGGTCGGGCGAGCAGTACTTC. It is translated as CASSSGSGEQYF.

The CDR3 sequence is CASSLGAGRAFHF. As DNA, the CDR3 is TGTGCCAGCAGTTTGGGGGCCGGCCGTGCTTTCCACTTT. This chain joins TRBV28 and TRBJ1-6; possibly TRBD1 for D (6 bases). The CDR3 spans 13 residues. The V end lost 3 bases, the J end lost 17 bases, and 17 bases lay between the germline ends. The germline gives CDR1 MDHEN, CDR2 SYDVKM.

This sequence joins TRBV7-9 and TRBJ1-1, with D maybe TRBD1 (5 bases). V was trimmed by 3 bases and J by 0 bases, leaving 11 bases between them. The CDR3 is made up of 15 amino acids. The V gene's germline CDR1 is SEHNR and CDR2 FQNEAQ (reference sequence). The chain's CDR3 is CASSLSGIMNTEAFF. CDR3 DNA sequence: TGTGCCAGCAGCTTGTCAGGGATCATGAACACTGAAGCTTTCTTT.

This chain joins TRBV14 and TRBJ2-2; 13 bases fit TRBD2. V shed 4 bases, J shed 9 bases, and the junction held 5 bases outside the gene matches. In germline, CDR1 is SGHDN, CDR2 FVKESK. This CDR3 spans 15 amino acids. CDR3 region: CASSPGTSGVRELFF. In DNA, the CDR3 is TGTGCCAGCAGCCCGGGGACTAGCGGGGTCCGGGAGCTGTTTTTT.

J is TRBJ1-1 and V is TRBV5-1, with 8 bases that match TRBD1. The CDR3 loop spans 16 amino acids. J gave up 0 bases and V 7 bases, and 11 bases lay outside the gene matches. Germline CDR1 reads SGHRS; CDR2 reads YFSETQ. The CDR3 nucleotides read TGCGCCAGCGGGGGAGGGACAGGCCTCATGAACACTGAAGCTTTCTTT. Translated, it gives CASGGGTGLMNTEAFF.

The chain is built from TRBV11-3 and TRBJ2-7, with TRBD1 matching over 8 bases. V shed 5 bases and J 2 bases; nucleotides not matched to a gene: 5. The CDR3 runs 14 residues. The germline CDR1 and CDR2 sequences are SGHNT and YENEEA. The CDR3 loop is CASSIRTGPYEQYF. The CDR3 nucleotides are TGTGCCAGCAGCATCCGGACAGGGCCCTACGAGCAGTACTTC.

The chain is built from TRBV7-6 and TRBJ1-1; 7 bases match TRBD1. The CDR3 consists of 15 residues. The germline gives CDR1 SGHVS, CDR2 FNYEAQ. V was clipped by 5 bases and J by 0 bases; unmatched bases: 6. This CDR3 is CASSPRDSLNTEAFF. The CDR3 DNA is TGTGCCAGCAGCCCCCGGGACAGTTTGAACACTGAAGCTTTCTTT.

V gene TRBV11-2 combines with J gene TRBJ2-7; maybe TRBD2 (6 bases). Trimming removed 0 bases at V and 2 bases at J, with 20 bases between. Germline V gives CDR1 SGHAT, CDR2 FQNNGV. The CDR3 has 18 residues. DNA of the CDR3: TGTGCCAGCAGCTTAGATCCGGTGGGACTTTCAGAGACCTACGAGCAGTACTTC. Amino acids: CASSLDPVGLSETYEQYF. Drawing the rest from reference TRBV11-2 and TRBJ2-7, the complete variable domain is EAGVAQSPRYKIIEKRQSVAFWCNPISGHATLYWYQQILGQGPKLLIQFQNNGVVDDSQLPKDRFSAERLKGVDSTLKIQPAKLEDSAVYLCASSLDPVGLSETYEQYFGPGTRLTVT.

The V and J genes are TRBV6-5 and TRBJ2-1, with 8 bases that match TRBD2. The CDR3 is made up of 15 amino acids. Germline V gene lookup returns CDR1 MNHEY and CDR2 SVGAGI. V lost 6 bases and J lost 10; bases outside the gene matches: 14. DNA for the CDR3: TGTGCCAGCAGACAGGGACTAGTAGATTCAAGGGAGCAGTTCTTC. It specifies CASRQGLVDSREQFF.

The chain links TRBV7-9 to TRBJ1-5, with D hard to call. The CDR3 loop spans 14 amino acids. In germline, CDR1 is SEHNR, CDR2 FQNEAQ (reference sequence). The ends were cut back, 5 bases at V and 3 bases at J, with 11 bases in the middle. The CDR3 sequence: CASSQTGINQPQHF. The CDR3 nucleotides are TGTGCCAGCAGCCAAACGGGGATCAATCAGCCCCAGCATTTT. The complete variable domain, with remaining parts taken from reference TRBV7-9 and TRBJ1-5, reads DTGVSQNPRHKITKRGQNVTFRCDPISEHNRLYWYRQTLGQGPEFLTYFQNEAQLEKSRLLSDRFSAERPKGSFSTLEIQRTEQGDSAMYLCASSQTGINQPQHFGDGTRLSIL.

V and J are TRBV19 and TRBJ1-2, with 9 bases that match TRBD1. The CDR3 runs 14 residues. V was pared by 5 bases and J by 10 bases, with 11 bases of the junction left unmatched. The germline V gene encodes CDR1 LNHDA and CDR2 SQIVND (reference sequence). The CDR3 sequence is CASSAGQGILLYTF. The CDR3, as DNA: TGTGCCAGTAGTGCCGGACAGGGGATTCTTCTCTACACCTTC.

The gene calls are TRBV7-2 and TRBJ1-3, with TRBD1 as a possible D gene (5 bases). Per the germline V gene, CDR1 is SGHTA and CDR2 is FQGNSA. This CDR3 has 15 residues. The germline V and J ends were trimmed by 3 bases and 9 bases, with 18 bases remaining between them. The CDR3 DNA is TGTGCCAGCAGCTTGGAGGCGGGGCCACGGCCCACCATATATTTT. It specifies CASSLEAGPRPTIYF. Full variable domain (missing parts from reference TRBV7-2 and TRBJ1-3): GAGVSQSPSNKVTEKGKDVELRCDPISGHTALYWYRQSLGQGLEFLIYFQGNSAPDKSGLPSDRFSAERTGGSVSTLTIQRTQQEDSAVYLCASSLEAGPRPTIYFGEGSWLTVV.

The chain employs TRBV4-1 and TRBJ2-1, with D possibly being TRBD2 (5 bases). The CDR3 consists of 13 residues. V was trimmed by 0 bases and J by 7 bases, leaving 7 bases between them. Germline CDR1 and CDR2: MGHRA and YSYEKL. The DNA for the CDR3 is TGCGCCAGCAGCCAAGATAGGGAGAATGAGCAGTTCTTC. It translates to CASSQDRENEQFF.

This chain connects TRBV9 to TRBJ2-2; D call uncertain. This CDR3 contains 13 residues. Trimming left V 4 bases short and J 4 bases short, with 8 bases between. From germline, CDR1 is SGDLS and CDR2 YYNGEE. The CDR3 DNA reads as TGTGCCAGCAGCTGGCGAGGCACCGGGGAGCTGTTTTTT. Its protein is CASSWRGTGELFF. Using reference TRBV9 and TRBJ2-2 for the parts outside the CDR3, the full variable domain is DSGVTQTPKHLITATGQRVTLRCSPRSGDLSVYWYQQSLDQGLQFLIQYYNGEERAKGNILERFSAQQFPDLHSELNLSSLELGDSALYFCASSWRGTGELFFGEGSRLTVL.